This TCR beta chain was sequenced for a study of long-term antiretroviral therapy in people with HIV. Trimming left V 1 base short and J 2 bases short, with 9 bases between. There are 16 residues in the CDR3. Per germline, CDR1 MGHRA and CDR2 YSYEKL. This clone was observed a handful of times. Each contributor possessed a minimum of one pre-ART and a minimum of two post-ART PBMC samples. The assay used was immunoSEQ (version v3.0), run at survey level. Assay used: immunoSEQ multiplex PCR; TCRdb lists only in-frame clones, some missing. The table has some 16,000 clones, 65% to 85% seen once. This clonotype was sampled from a man between 18 and 29 years old with HIV. The rearrangement uses TRBV4-1 and TRBJ2-6; TRBD1 is a possible D gene (6 bases). The sample here was unsorted PBMCs, taken 0.1 years before starting antiretroviral therapy. The CDR3 DNA follows: TGCGCCAGCAGCCAAGGGCAGGGGACTGGGGCCAACGTCCTGACTTTC. Protein sequence: CASSQGQGTGANVLTF.